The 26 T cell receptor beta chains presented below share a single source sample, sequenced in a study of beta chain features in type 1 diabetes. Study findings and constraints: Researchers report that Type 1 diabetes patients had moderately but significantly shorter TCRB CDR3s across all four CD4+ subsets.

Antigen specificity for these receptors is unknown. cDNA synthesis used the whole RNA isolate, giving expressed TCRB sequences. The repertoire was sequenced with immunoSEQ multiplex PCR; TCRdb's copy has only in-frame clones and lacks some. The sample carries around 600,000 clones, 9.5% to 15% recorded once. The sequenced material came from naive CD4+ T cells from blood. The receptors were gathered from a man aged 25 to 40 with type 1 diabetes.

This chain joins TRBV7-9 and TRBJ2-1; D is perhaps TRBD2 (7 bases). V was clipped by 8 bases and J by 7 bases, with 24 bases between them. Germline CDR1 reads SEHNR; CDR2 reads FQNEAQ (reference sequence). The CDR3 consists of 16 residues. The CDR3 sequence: CASGWGRGNPWNEQFF. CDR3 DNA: TGTGCCAGCGGCTGGGGGCGGGGGAACCCCTGGAATGAGCAGTTCTTC. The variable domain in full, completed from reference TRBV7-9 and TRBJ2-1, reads DTGVSQNPRHKITKRGQNVTFRCDPISEHNRLYWYRQTLGQGPEFLTYFQNEAQLEKSRLLSDRFSAERPKGSFSTLEIQRTEQGDSAMYLCASGWGRGNPWNEQFFGPGTRLTVL.

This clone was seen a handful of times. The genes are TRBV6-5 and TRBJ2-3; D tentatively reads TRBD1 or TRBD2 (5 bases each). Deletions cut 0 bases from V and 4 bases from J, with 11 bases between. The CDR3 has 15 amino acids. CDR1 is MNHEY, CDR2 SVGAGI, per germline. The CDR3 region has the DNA TGTGCCAGCAGTTACTCGAATGGGGGACCAGATACGCAGTATTTT. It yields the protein CASSYSNGGPDTQYF.

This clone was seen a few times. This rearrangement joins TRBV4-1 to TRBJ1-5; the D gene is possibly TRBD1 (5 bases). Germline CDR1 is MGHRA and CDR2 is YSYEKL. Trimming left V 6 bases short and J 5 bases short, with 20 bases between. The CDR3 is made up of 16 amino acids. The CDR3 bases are TGCGCCAGCAGACGAGCCCACCAGGGAAGCGATCAGCCCCAGCATTTT. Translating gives CASRRAHQGSDQPQHF.

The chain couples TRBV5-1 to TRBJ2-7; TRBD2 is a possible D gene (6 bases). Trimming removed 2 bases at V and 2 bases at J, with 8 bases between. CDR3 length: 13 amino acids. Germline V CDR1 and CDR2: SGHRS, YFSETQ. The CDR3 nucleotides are TGCGCCAGCAGCTTCAGGGAGGCCTACGAGCAGTACTTC. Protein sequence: CASSFREAYEQYF.

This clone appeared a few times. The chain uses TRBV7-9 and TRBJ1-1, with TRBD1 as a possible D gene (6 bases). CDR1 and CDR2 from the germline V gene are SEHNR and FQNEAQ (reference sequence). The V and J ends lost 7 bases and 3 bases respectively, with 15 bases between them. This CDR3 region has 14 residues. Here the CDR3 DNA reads TGTGCCAGCACTATAGGAGGGGGTCACACTGAAGCTTTCTTT. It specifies CASTIGGGHTEAFF.

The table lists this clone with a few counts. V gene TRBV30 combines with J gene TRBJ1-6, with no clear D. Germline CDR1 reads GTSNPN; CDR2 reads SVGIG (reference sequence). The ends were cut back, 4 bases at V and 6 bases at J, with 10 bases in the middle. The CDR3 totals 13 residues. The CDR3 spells CAWTVTSNSPLHF. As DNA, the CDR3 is TGTGCCTGGACCGTCACAAGTAATTCACCCCTCCACTTT.

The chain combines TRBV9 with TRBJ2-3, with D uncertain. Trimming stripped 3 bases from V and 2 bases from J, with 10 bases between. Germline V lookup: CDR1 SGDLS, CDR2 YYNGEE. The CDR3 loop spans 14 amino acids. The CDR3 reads CASSASAFTDTQYF. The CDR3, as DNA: TGTGCCAGCAGCGCTAGTGCCTTCACAGATACGCAGTATTTT.

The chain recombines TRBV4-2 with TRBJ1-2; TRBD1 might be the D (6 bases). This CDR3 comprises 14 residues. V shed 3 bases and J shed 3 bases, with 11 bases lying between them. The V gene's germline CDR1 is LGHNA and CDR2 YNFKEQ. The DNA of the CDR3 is TGTGCCAGCAGCCAGGGGGACAACTACTATGGCTACACCTTC. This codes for CASSQGDNYYGYTF.

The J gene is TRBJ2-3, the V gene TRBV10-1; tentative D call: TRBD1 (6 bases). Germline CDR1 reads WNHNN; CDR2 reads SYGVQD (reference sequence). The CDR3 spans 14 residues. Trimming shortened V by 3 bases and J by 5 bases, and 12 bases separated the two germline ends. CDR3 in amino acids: CASSDQGIIDTQYF. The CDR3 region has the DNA TGCGCCAGCAGTGATCAGGGGATCATAGATACGCAGTATTTT.

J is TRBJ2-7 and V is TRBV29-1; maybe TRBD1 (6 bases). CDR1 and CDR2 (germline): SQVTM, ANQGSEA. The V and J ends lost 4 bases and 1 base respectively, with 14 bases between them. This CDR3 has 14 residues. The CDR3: CSVAGWQGSYEQYF. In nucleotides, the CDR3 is TGCAGCGTTGCCGGGTGGCAGGGGTCCTACGAGCAGTACTTC.

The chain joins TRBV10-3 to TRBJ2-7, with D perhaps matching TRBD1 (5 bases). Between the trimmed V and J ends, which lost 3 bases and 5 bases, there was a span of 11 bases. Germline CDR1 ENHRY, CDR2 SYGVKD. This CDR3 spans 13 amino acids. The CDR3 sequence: CAISDQGRDEQYF. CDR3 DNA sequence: TGTGCCATCAGTGATCAGGGCCGGGACGAGCAGTACTTC.

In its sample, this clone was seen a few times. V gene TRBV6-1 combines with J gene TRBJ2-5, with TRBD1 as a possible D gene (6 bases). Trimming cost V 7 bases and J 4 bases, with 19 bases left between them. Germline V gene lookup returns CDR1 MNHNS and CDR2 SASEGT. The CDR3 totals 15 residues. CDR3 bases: TGTGCCAGCACCGATGTGGGGGCGCGAGGAGAGACCCAGTACTTC. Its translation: CASTDVGARGETQYF.

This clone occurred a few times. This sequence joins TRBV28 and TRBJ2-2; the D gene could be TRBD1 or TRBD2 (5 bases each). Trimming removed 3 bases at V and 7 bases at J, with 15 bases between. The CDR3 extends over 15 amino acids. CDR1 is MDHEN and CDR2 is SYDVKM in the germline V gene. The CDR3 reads CASSFGAVKVGELFF. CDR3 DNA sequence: TGTGCCAGCAGTTTCGGGGCAGTAAAGGTCGGGGAGCTGTTTTTT.

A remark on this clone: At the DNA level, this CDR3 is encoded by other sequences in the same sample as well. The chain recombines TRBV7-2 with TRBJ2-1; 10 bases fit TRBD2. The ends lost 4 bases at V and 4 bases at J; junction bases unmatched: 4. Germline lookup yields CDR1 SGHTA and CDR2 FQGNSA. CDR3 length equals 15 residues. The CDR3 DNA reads TGTGCCAGCAGCTCCAGCGGGGGGGCTTACAATGAGCAGTTCTTC. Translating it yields CASSSSGGAYNEQFF.

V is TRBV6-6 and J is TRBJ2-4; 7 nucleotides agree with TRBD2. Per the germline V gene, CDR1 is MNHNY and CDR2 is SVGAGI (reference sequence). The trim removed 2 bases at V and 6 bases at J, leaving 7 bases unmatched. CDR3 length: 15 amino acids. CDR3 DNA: TGTGCCAGCAGTTACCCGAGTTCGGGAGGAAACATTCAGTACTTC. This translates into CASSYPSSGGNIQYF.

The CDR3 protein is CASSSGQLGNQPQHF. As DNA, the CDR3 is TGTGCCAGCAGCTCGGGACAGTTAGGCAATCAGCCCCAGCATTTT. The gene calls are TRBV7-2 and TRBJ1-5; 7 bases are shared with TRBD1. The germline V gene has CDR1 SGHTA and CDR2 FQGNSA. The junction had 5 bases not matched to a gene; V was cut back by 4 bases and J by 2 bases. This CDR3 spans 15 amino acids.

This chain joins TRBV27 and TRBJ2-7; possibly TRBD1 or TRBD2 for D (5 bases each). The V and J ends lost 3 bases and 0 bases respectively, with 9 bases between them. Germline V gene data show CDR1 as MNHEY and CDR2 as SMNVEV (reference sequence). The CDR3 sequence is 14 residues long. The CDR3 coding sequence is TGTGCCAGCAGTTTGGCAGGGAGCTCCTACGAGCAGTACTTC. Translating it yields CASSLAGSSYEQYF.

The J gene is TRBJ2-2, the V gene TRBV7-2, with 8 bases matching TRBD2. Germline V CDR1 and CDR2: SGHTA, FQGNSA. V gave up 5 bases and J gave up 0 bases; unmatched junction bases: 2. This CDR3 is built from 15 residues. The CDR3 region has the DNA TGTGCCAGCAGCCAGCGGGGGACGAACACCGGGGAGCTGTTTTTT. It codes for CASSQRGTNTGELFF.

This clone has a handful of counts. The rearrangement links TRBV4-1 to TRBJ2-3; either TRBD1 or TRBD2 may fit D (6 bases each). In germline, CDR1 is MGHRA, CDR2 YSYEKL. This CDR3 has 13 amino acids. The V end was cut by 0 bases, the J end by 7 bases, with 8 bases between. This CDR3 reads CASSQDRGHTQYF. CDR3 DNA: TGCGCCAGCAGCCAAGATCGGGGGCATACGCAGTATTTT.

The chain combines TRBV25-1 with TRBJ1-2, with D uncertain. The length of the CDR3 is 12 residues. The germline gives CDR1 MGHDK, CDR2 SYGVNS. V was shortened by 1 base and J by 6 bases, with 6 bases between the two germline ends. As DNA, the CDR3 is TGTGCCAGCAGTGAATCGGGCGATGGCTACACCTTC. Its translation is CASSESGDGYTF.

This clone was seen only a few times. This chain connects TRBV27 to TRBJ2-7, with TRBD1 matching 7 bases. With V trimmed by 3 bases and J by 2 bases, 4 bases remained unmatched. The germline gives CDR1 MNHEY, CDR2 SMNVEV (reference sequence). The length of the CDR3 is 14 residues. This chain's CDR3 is CASSFSGTAYEQYF. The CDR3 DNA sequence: TGTGCCAGCAGTTTCTCCGGGACAGCCTACGAGCAGTACTTC.

As DNA, the CDR3 is TGTGCCAGCAGTACTGGGGACACGGGTCGCGACGAGCAGTACTTC. Amino acids: CASSTGDTGRDEQYF. The chain links TRBV6-5 to TRBJ2-7, with D perhaps matching TRBD1 (6 bases). Looked up from germline, CDR1 is MNHEY and CDR2 is SVGAGI. The CDR3 has 15 residues. V lost 5 bases and J lost 5, with 19 bases in between.

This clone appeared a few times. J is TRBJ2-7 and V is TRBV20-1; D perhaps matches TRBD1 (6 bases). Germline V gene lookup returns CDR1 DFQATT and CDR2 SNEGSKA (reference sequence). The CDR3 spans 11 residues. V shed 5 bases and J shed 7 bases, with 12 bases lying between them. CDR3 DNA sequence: TGCAGTGCTTCGGACAGCCCAGAGCAGTACTTC. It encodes CSASDSPEQYF.

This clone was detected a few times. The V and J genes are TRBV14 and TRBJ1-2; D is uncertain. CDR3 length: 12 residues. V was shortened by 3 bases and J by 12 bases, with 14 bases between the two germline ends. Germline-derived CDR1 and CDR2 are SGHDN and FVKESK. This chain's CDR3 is CASSQAGLRHTF. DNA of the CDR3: TGTGCCAGCAGCCAGGCCGGACTAAGGCACACCTTC.

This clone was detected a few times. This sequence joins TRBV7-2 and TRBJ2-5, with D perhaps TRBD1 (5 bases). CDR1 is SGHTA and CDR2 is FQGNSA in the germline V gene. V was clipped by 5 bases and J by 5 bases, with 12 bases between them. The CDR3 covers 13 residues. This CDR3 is CASSPWGLETQYF. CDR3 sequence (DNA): TGTGCCAGCAGCCCCTGGGGCCTGGAGACCCAGTACTTC.

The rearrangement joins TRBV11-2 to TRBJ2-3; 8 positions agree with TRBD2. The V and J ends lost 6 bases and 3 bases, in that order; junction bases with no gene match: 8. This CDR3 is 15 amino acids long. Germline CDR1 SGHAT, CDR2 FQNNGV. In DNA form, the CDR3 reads TGTGCCAGCAGTTTTAGCGGGGTCCCGACAGATACGCAGTATTTT. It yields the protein CASSFSGVPTDTQYF.